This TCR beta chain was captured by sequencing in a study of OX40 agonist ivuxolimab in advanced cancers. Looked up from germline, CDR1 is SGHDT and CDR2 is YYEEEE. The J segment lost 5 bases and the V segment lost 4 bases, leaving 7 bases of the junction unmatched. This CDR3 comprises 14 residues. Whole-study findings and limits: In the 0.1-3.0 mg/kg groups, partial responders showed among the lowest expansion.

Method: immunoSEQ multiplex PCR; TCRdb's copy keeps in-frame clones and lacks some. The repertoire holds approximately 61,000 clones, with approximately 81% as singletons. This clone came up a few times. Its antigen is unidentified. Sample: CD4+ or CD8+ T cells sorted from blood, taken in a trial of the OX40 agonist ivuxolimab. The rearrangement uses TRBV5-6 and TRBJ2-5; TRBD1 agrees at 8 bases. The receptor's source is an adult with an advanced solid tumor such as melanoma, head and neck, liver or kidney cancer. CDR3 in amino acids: CASSDGQGAETQYF. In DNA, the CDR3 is TGTGCCAGCAGCGATGGACAGGGTGCGGAGACCCAGTACTTC.